The T cell receptor beta chain under discussion was sequenced for a study of beta chain bispecific antibodies for T cell cancers (dated by TCRdb to about 2021). Notes on the research overall: After T cells from healthy donors were cocultured with bispecific antibodies and T cell leukemia lines, the researchers used TRBV sequencing of the cells that survived to measure how much each TRBV family was depleted. Surface TRBV12 (TRBV12-3) was expressed by Jurkat cells, and surface TRBV5-5 was expressed by HPB-ALL cells.

This clonotype was observed at least ten times. The specificity of this receptor is unknown. No per-base quality is available; no much larger clone lies one base away. T cells were expanded from blood mononuclear cells with anti-CD3 antibody OKT3 or CD3/CD28 Dynabeads for about three days. The culture conditions for expanded T cells were RPMI 1640 plus 10% fetal bovine serum, recombinant human IL-2 (approximately 100 IU/ml) and IL-7 (around 4.8 ng/ml). Each coculture mixed roughly 50,000 target cells and roughly 50,000 normal T cells with bispecific antibody in roughly 95 ul and was incubated at 37 degrees C for 15 to 20 hours. Each bispecific antibody was composed of two single-chain variable fragments, which were expressed in a single-chain diabody format with a His tag. Effector T cells were obtained from healthy human donors, and peripheral blood mononuclear cells were isolated from leukapheresis samples by Ficoll density gradient centrifugation.

The CDR3 goes from the cysteine to the phenylalanine over 18 residues. The only DNA kept is the CDR3, 54 bases in frame from the first base. What the research found in general, with its limitations: Every sequenced sample contained a mix of leukemia cell line cells and normal T cells, and most targeted TRBV signal came from the leukemia cells rather than from the normal T cells. Cross-reactivity of the anti-TRBV5-5 antibody with TRBV5-6 was attributed to high sequence similarity between the two genes.

Libraries incorporated unique molecular identifier barcodes, which were used to quantify clonotypes. Qiagen AllPrep DNA/RNA Micro kits were used to isolate total RNA, and an Agilent TapeStation was used to check RNA quality. TCR beta libraries were built by 5' RACE: cDNA synthesis followed by two PCR steps using TCR beta constant-region gene-specific primers. TCR beta libraries were sequenced on an Illumina MiSeq platform. The authors' pipeline ran thus. MIGEC, MiXCR and VDJtools were used for read processing. Clonotype frequency was computed as the clonotype's share of unique molecular identifiers among all unique molecular identifiers in the sample. Nonfunctional TRBV genes listed as pseudogenes or open reading frames in IMGT, such as TRBV1, TRBV12-1 and TRBV21, were excluded. In-frame beta chains were kept once TCRdb had trimmed the public reads at Q25 with fastp and called clones with MiXCR. Under each unique CDR3 protein, matching rows form one entry showing the most common genes and DNA. The authors' filters were not applied to this entry. Recorded for this sample are over 20,000 distinct CDR3 sequences; under 3% of them occurred a single time. The ten largest account for about 31% of the sample.

Sequenced material: healthy donor T cells cultured with leukemia cells. The TCR sequence derives from a human donor in good health. Some clones in this sample may be carry-over from other donors' samples. This sequence uses TRBV21-1 and TRBJ1-5; the D call TRBD1 from the table was never checked on the DNA. TRBV21-1 corresponds to a pseudogene. The nucleotide sequence is given as TGTGCCAGCAGCAAAATAAGGTGGAAGGGGCGGCTCAATCAGCCCCAGCATTTT. It translates to CASSKIRWKGRLNQPQHF.